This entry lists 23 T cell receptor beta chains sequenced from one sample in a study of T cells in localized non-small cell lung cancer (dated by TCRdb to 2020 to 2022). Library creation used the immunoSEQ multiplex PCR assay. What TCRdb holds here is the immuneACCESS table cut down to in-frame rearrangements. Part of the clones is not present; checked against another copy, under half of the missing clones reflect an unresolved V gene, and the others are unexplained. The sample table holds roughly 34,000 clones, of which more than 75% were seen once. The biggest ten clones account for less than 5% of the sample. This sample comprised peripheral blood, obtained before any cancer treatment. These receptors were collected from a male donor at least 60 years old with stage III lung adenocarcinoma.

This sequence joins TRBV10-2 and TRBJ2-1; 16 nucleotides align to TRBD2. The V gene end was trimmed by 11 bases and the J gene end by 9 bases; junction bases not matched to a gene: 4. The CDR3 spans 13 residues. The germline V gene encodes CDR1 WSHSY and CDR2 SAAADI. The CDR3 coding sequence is TGCGCCGCCGGGACTAGCGGGGGGGGTGAGCAGTTCTTC. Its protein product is CAAGTSGGGEQFF.

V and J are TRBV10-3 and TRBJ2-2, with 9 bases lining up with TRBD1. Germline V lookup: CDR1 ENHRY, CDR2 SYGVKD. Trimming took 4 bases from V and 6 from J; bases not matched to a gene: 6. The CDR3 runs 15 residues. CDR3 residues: CAISVNTGGPGELFF. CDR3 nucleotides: TGTGCCATCAGTGTAAACACAGGGGGCCCCGGGGAGCTGTTTTTT.

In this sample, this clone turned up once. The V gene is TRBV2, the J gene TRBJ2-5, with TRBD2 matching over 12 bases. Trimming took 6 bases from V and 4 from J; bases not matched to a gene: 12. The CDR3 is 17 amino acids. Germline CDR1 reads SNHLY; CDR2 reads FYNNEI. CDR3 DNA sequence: TGTGCCAGCAGAAGAGGACTAGCGGGAATCCCCCTAGAGACCCAGTACTTC. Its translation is CASRRGLAGIPLETQYF.

This chain's CDR3 is CASSGLLTSTDTQYF. In DNA, the CDR3 is TGTGCCAGCAGCGGACTGCTAACTAGCACAGATACGCAGTATTTT. This chain joins TRBV6-1 and TRBJ2-3, with D perhaps TRBD2 (5 bases). This CDR3 spans 15 amino acids. The V gene lost 6 bases and the J gene lost 0 bases, with 13 bases spanning the gap. Germline CDR1 MNHNS, CDR2 SASEGT.

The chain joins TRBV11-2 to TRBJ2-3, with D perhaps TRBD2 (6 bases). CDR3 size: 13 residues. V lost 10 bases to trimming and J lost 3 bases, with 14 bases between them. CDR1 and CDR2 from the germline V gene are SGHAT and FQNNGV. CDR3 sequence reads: CAIRRGETDTQYF. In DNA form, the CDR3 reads TGTGCCATCAGGAGGGGCGAGACAGATACGCAGTATTTT.

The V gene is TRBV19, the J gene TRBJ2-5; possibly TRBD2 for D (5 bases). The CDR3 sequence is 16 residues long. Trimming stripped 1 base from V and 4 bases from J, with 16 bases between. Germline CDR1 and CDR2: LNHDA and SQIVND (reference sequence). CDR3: CASSIGGSGRGETQYF. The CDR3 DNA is TGTGCCAGTAGTATAGGCGGGTCCGGCAGAGGAGAGACCCAGTACTTC.

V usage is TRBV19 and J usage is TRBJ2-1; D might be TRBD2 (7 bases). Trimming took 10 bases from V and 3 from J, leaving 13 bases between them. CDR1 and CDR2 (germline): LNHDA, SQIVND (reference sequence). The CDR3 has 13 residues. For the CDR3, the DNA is TGTGCCACCCGGGGGGACAACTACAATGAGCAGTTCTTC. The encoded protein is CATRGDNYNEQFF.

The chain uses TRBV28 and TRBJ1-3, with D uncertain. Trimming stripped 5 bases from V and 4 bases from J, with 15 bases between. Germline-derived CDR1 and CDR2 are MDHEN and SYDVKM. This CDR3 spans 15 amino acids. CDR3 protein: CASSIETGRGNTIYF. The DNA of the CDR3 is TGTGCCAGCAGTATTGAGACCGGGCGGGGAAACACCATATATTTT.

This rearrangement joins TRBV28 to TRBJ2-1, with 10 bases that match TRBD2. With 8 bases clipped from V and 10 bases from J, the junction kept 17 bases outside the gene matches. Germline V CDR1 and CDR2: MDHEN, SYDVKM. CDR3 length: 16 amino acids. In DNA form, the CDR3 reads TGTGCCAGCTCCCCGGTGAGCGGGGGGGGTATAGGGGAGCAGTTCTTC. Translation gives CASSPVSGGGIGEQFF.

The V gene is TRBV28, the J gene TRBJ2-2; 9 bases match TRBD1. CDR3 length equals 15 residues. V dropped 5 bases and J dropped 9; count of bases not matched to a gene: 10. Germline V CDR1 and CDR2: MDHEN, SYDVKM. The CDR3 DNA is TGTGCCAGCAGTCTAGATCCGGGACAGGGCCGGGAGCTGTTTTTT. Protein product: CASSLDPGQGRELFF. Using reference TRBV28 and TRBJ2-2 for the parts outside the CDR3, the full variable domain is DVKVTQSSRYLVKRTGEKVFLECVQDMDHENMFWYRQDPGLGLRLIYFSYDVKMKEKGDIPEGYSVSREKKERFSLILESASTNQTSMYLCASSLDPGQGRELFFGEGSRLTVL.

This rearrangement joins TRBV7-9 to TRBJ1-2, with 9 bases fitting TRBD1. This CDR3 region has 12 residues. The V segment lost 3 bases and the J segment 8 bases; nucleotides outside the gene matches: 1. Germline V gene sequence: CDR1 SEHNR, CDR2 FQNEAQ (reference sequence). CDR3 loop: CASSFGQGGYTF. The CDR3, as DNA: TGTGCCAGCAGCTTCGGACAGGGGGGCTACACCTTC.

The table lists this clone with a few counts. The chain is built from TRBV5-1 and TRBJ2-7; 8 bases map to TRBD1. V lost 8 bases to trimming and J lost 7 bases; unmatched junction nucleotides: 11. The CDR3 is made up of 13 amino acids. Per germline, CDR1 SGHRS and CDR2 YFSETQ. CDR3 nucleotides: TGCGCCAGTACCACACCAGGGGGCAGAGAGCAGTACTTC. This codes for CASTTPGGREQYF.

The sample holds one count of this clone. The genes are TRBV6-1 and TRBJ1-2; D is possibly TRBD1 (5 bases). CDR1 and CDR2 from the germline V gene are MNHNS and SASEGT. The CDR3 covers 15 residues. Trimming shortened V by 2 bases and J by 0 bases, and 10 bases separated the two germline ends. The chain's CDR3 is CASSESGAANYGYTF. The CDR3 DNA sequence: TGTGCCAGCAGTGAATCCGGGGCCGCTAACTATGGCTACACCTTC.

In DNA form, the CDR3 reads TGTGCCAGCAGTTCAGGACTAGCGGGAGGAACAGATACGCAGTATTTT. Translated: CASSSGLAGGTDTQYF. The J gene is TRBJ2-3, the V gene TRBV6-5, with TRBD2 identical over 14 bases. The CDR3 is 16 residues long. Per the germline V gene, CDR1 is MNHEY and CDR2 is SVGAGI. J gave up 3 bases and V 4 bases, and 3 bases lay outside the gene matches.

CDR3 protein: CASSLGLGGFGYEQYF. CDR3 nucleotides: TGCGCCAGCAGCCTAGGGCTTGGGGGATTCGGCTACGAGCAGTACTTC. The chain links TRBV4-1 to TRBJ2-7, with D possibly called TRBD1 or TRBD2 (5 bases each). Trimming cost V 4 bases and J 3 bases, with 19 bases left between them. CDR3 length: 16 residues. From germline, CDR1 is MGHRA and CDR2 YSYEKL.

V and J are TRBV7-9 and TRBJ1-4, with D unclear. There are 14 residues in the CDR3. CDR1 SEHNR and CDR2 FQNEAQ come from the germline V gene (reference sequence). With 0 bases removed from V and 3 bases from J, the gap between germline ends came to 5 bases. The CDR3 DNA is TGTGCCAGCAGCTTAGCCGGTTCTAATGAAAAACTGTTTTTT. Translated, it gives CASSLAGSNEKLFF.

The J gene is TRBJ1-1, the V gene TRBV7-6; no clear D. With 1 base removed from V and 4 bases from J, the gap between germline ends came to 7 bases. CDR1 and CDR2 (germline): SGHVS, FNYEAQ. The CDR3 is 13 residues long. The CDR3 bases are TGTGCCAGCAGCTTAGGGGAGGTCACTGAAGCTTTCTTT. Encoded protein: CASSLGEVTEAFF.

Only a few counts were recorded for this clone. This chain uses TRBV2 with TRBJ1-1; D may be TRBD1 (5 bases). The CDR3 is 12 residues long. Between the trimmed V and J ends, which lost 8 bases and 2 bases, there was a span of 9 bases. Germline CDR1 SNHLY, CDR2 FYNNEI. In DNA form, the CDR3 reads TGTGCCAGCGGGGGTGGAAACACTGAAGCTTTCTTT. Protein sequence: CASGGGNTEAFF.

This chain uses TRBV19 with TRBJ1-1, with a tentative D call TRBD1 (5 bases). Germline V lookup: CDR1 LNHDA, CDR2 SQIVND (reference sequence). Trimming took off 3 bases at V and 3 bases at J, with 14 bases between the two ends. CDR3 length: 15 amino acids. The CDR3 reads CASSMSAGWDTEAFF. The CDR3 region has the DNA TGTGCCAGTAGTATGTCGGCAGGGTGGGACACTGAAGCTTTCTTT.

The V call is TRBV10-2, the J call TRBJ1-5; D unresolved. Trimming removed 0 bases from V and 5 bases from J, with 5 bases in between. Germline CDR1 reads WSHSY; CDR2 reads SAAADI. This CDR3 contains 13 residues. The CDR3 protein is CASSESVYQPQHF. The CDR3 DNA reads TGCGCCAGCAGTGAGTCGGTTTATCAGCCCCAGCATTTT.

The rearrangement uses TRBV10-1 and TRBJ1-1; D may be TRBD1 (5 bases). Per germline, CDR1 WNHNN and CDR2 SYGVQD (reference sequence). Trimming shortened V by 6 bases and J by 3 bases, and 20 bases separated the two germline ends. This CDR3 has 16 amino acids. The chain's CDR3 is CASSPSGRGVYTEAFF. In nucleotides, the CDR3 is TGCGCCAGCAGCCCCAGTGGTAGGGGAGTTTACACTGAAGCTTTCTTT.

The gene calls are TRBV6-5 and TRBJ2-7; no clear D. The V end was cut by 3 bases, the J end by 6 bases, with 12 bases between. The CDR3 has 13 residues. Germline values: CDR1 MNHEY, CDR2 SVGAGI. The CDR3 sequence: CASSYLGPVEQYF. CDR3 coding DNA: TGTGCCAGCAGTTATCTCGGGCCTGTCGAGCAGTACTTC.

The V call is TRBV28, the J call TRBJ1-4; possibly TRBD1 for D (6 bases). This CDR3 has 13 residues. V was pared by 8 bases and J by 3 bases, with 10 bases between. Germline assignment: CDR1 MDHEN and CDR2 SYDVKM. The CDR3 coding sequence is TGTGCCAGCTTCAGGGGTTCTAATGAAAAACTGTTTTTT. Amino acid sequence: CASFRGSNEKLFF. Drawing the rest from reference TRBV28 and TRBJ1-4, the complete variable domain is DVKVTQSSRYLVKRTGEKVFLECVQDMDHENMFWYRQDPGLGLRLIYFSYDVKMKEKGDIPEGYSVSREKKERFSLILESASTNQTSMYLCASFRGSNEKLFFGSGTQLSVL.